The 7 T cell receptor beta chains below were found in one sample sequenced in a study of PD-1 blockade in classical Hodgkin lymphoma. Exposure to brentuximab vedotin varied, and each patient had relapsed following autologous stem cell transplantation. Some clones are missing from TCRdb's copy, which holds only in-frame ones; the method was immunoSEQ multiplex PCR. This sample has 37,000 or so clones, with 80% to 90% found just once. This sample comprised peripheral blood mononuclear cells (PBMCs), obtained before the second cycle of nivolumab. The receptors shown here come from a human donor with classical Hodgkin lymphoma.

V and J are TRBV7-9 and TRBJ2-5; 7 bases match TRBD1. The germline V gene encodes CDR1 SEHNR and CDR2 FQNEAQ (reference sequence). CDR3 length: 14 amino acids. V dropped 5 bases and J dropped 4; count of bases not matched to a gene: 7. CDR3 sequence reads: CASSARQGLETQYF. In DNA form, the CDR3 reads TGTGCCAGCAGCGCCCGACAGGGATTAGAGACCCAGTACTTC.

The count of this clone is one. V and J are TRBV30 and TRBJ2-3, with D possibly TRBD2 on 6 matching bases. Germline lookup yields CDR1 GTSNPN and CDR2 SVGIG (reference sequence). V was pared by 5 bases and J by 2 bases, with 17 bases between. This CDR3 spans 15 amino acids. CDR3 loop: CAWALLAAPTDTQYF. CDR3 DNA sequence: TGTGCCTGGGCCCTTTTAGCGGCCCCCACAGATACGCAGTATTTT.

The rearrangement uses TRBV7-9 and TRBJ2-5; TRBD1 agrees at 11 bases. The DNA end is a closer match to TRBJ2-7, so the J assignment may be wrong. Germline CDR1 is SEHNR and CDR2 is FQNEAQ (reference sequence). The CDR3 totals 15 residues. CDR3 nucleotides: TGTGCCAGCAGCAACCCGGGACAGGGGGCCTACGAGCAGTACTTC. Translating gives CASSNPGQGAYEQYF.

This clone is a singleton in its sample. V gene TRBV9 combines with J gene TRBJ2-2; D is unresolved. The ends were cut back, 0 bases at V and 2 bases at J, with 8 bases in the middle. The CDR3 runs 15 residues. CDR1 is SGDLS and CDR2 is YYNGEE in the germline V gene. The CDR3 nucleotides read TGTGCCAGCAGCGTAGCGCAGGCCAACACCGGGGAGCTGTTTTTT. Its translation is CASSVAQANTGELFF. Together with reference TRBV9 and TRBJ2-2, the CDR3 gives the full variable domain: DSGVTQTPKHLITATGQRVTLRCSPRSGDLSVYWYQQSLDQGLQFLIQYYNGEERAKGNILERFSAQQFPDLHSELNLSSLELGDSALYFCASSVAQANTGELFFGEGSRLTVL.

The genes are TRBV4-1 and TRBJ1-2; tentative D call: TRBD1 (6 bases). Trimming removed 3 bases at V and 4 bases at J, with 18 bases between. The V gene's germline CDR1 is MGHRA and CDR2 YSYEKL. This CDR3 has 16 amino acids. This chain's CDR3 is CASSHPPKGGGYGYTF. CDR3 DNA sequence: TGCGCCAGCAGCCACCCCCCAAAGGGGGGCGGCTATGGCTACACCTTC.

The rearrangement links TRBV5-8 to TRBJ1-3, with D uncertain. The CDR3 length is 14 residues. V lost 2 bases and J 2 bases, leaving 8 bases between the germline ends. Looked up from germline, CDR1 is SGHTS and CDR2 is YDEGEE. CDR3 sequence reads: CASSFSGTGNTIYF. The CDR3, as DNA: TGTGCCAGCAGCTTTTCGGGCACTGGAAACACCATATATTTT.

CDR3 DNA sequence: TGTGCCACCAGCACACACAGGGTTTGGACTGAAGCTTTCTTT. Translating gives CATSTHRVWTEAFF. The chain employs TRBV15 and TRBJ1-1; possibly TRBD1 for D (6 bases). Germline values: CDR1 LNHNV, CDR2 YYDKDF (reference sequence). Trimming stripped 4 bases from V and 5 bases from J, with 14 bases between. CDR3 size: 14 residues.